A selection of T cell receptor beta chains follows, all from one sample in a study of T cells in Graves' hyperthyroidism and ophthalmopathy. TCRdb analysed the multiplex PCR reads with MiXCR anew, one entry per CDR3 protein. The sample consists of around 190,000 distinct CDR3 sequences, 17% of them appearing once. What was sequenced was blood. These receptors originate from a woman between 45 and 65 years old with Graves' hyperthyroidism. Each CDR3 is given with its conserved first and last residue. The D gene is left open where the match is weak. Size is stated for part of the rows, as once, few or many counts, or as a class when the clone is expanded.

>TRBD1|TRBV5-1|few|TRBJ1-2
CASSPGTARYGYTF
TGCGCCAGCAGCCCAGGGACAGCTCGTTATGGCTACACCTTC
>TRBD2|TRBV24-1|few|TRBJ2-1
CATTDSTLAYNEQFF
TGTGCCACCACGGACTCAACACTAGCGTACAATGAGCAGTTCTTC
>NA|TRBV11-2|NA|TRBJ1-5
CASSEQGLGNQPQHF
TGTGCCAGCAGCGAACAGGGCCTGGGCAATCAGCCCCAGCATTTT
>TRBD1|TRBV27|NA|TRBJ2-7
CASSLYYRGFGYEQYF
TGTGCCAGCAGTTTATACTACAGGGGATTTGGGTACGAGCAGTACTTC
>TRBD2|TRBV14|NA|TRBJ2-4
CASSQGTSGRARNIQYF
TGTGCCAGCAGCCAGGGGACTAGCGGGAGGGCCCGGAACATTCAGTACTTC
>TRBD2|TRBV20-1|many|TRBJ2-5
CSAPSTSGIETQYF
TGCAGTGCCCCGTCGACTAGCGGGATAGAGACCCAGTACTTC
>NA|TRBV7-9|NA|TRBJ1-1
CASSLRQVGTEAFF
TGTGCCAGCAGCTTAAGGCAGGTTGGCACTGAAGCTTTCTTT
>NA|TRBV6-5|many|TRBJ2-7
CASSYPAGRGIGSYEQYF
TGTGCCAGCAGTTACCCCGCGGGGCGCGGGATCGGCTCCTACGAGCAGTACTTC
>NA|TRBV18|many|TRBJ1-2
CASSPQVYGYTF
TGTGCCAGCTCACCACAGGTGTATGGCTACACCTTC
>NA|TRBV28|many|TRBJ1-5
CASSFGTSNQPQHF
TGTGCCAGCAGTTTCGGGACTAGCAATCAGCCCCAGCATTTT
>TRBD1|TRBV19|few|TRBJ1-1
CATWTGMNTEAFF
TGTGCCACTTGGACAGGGATGAACACTGAAGCTTTCTTT
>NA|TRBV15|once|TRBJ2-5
CATSAGGPGMETQYF
TGTGCCACCAGCGCAGGTGGGCCGGGGATGGAGACCCAGTACTTC
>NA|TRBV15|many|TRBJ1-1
CATSRGDGPLNTEAFF
TGTGCCACCAGCAGAGGGGACGGCCCCTTGAACACTGAAGCTTTCTTT
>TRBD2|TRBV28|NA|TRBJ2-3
CASSSLAGADTQYF
TGTGCCAGCAGTTCACTAGCGGGAGCAGATACGCAGTATTTT
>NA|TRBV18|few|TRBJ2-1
CASSEGLNNEQFF
TGTGCCAGCTCGGAGGGGCTTAACAATGAGCAGTTCTTC
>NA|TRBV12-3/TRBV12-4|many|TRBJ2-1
CASSFDVYNEQFF
TGTGCCAGCAGTTTTGACGTATACAATGAGCAGTTCTTC
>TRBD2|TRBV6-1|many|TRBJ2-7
CASRTRTSGSYEQYF
TGTGCCAGCAGGACGCGGACTAGCGGGAGTTACGAGCAGTACTTC
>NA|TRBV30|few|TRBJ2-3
CAWSRDSTDTQYF
TGTGCCTGGTCAAGGGACTCCACAGATACGCAGTATTTT
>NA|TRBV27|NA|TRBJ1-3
CASRPSGGRSGNTIYF
TGTGCCAGCAGGCCCTCTGGAGGGAGATCTGGAAACACCATATATTTT
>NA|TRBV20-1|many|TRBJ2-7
CSARTGYPLSYEQYF
TGCAGTGCTAGAACAGGGTACCCTCTCTCCTACGAGCAGTACTTC
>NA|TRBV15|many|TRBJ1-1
CATSRGNTEAFF
TGTGCCACCAGCAGAGGGAACACTGAAGCTTTCTTT
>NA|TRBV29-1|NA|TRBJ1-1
CSVDEFMNTEAFF
TGCAGCGTTGACGAGTTTATGAACACTGAAGCTTTCTTT
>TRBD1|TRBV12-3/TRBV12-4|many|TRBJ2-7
CASSPGDLTGRTYEQYF
TGTGCCAGCAGCCCAGGGGACCTGACAGGGAGAACCTACGAGCAGTACTTC
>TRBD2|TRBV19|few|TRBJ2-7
CASKGLAGGGEQYF
TGTGCCAGTAAGGGACTAGCGGGAGGGGGCGAGCAGTACTTC
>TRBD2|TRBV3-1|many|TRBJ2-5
CASSQPGIGGSGLETQYF
TGTGCCAGCAGCCAACCAGGGATAGGCGGTAGCGGGCTGGAGACCCAGTACTTC
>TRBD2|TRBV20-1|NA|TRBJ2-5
CSAPPGRGLETQYF
TGCAGTGCTCCCCCGGGGAGGGGCTTGGAGACCCAGTACTTC
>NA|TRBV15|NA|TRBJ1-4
CATRVQGERRTFF
TGTGCCACCAGGGTACAGGGCGAGAGAAGGACGTTTTTT
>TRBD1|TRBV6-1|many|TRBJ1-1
CASSWDRGGTEAFF
TGTGCCAGCAGTTGGGACAGGGGGGGGACTGAAGCTTTCTTT
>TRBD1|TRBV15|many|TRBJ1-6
CATSIRQGAHSPLHF
TGTGCCACCAGCATTAGACAGGGGGCACATTCACCCCTCCACTTT
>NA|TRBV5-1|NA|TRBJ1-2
CASSLGQSYGYTF
TGCGCCAGCAGCTTGGGGCAGTCCTATGGCTACACCTTC
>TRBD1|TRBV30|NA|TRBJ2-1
CAGGGPKTQGANYNEQFF
TGTGCCGGCGGAGGACCGAAAACCCAGGGGGCTAACTACAATGAGCAGTTCTTC
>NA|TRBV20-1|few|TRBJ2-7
CSAGRSSYEQYF
TGCAGTGCTGGTCGGAGCTCCTACGAGCAGTACTTC
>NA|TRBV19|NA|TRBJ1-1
CASSLGGGRTEAFF
TGTGCCAGTAGTTTAGGTGGGGGGCGCACTGAAGCTTTCTTT
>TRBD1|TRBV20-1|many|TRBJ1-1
CSPSFSDRENTEAFF
TGCAGTCCATCCTTTTCTGACAGGGAGAACACTGAAGCTTTCTTT
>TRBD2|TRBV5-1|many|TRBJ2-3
CASSLELAVGGDTQYF
TGCGCCAGCAGCTTGGAACTAGCGGTCGGAGGAGATACGCAGTATTTT
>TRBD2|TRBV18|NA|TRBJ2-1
CASSRTSGVGNEQFF
TGTGCCAGCTCAAGGACTAGCGGGGTTGGAAATGAGCAGTTCTTC
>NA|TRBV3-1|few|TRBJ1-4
CASSQWDGNEKLFF
TGTGCCAGCAGCCAATGGGACGGGAATGAAAAACTGTTTTTT
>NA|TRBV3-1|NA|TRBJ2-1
CAISALRLDNEQFF
TGTGCCATCAGTGCCTTAAGACTCGACAATGAGCAGTTCTTC
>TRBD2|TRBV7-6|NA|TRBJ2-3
CASTFLAGGVGDTQYF
TGTGCCAGCACCTTTTTAGCGGGAGGAGTAGGGGATACGCAGTATTTT
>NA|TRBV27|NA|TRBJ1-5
CASTSLQGSHQPQHF
TGTGCCAGCACATCATTGCAGGGTAGTCATCAGCCCCAGCATTTT
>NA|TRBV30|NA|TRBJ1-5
CAWSPGHFNQPQHF
TGTGCCTGGAGCCCGGGACACTTCAATCAGCCCCAGCATTTT
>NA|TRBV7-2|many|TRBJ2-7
CASSLAVGPSYEQYF
TGTGCCAGCAGCTTAGCGGTGGGCCCCTCCTACGAGCAGTACTTC
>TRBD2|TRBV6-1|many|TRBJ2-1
CASRQGLAGNEQFF
TGTGCCAGCAGACAGGGACTAGCGGGGAATGAGCAGTTCTTC
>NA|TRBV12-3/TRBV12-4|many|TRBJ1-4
CASSGLDEKLFF
TGTGCCAGCAGTGGTCTGGACGAAAAACTGTTTTTT
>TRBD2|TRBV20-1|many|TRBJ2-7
CSARAGLAGVYEQYF
TGCAGTGCTAGAGCGGGACTAGCGGGAGTATACGAGCAGTACTTC
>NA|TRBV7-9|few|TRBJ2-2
CASSSRTDSGELFF
TGTGCCAGCAGCTCTAGGACCGATTCCGGGGAGCTGTTTTTT
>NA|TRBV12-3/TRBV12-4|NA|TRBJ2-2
CASSLARGNTGELFF
TGTGCCAGCAGTTTGGCGAGGGGGAACACCGGGGAGCTGTTTTTT
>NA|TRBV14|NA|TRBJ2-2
CASSQFPRAGAGELFF
TGTGCCAGCAGCCAATTTCCCAGGGCCGGGGCCGGGGAGCTGTTTTTT
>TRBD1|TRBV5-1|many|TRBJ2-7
CASSSTGAEQYF
TGCGCCAGCAGCTCCACAGGGGCCGAGCAGTACTTC
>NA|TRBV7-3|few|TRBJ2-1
CASSLIVEDEQFF
TGTGCCAGCAGCTTAATAGTTGAGGATGAGCAGTTCTTC
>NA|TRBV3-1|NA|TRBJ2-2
CASSQDFPPNTGELFF
TGTGCCAGCAGCCAAGATTTCCCCCCTAACACCGGGGAGCTGTTTTTT
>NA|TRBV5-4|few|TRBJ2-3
CASSLGVGSTDTQYF
TGTGCCAGCAGCTTGGGTGTAGGGTCCACAGATACGCAGTATTTT
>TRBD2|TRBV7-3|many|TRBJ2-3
CASSPQGLAVTDTQYF
TGTGCCAGCAGCCCGCAGGGACTAGCGGTCACAGATACGCAGTATTTT
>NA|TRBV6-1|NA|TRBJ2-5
CAAANEPGAYQETQYF
TGTGCCGCGGCTAACGAACCGGGAGCGTACCAAGAGACCCAGTACTTC